The TCR beta chain under discussion was sequenced for a study of blood T cell repertoires in COVID-19. Overall study: The study drew acute and convalescent COVID-19 samples from the United States, Italy and Spain. PBMCs, B-cell-depleted T cells, or T cells provided the cDNA or gDNA that made up the material.

V lost 4 bases to trimming and J lost 6 bases; unmatched junction nucleotides: 8. The CDR3 is made up of 17 amino acids. Germline V lookup: CDR1 SGHTA, CDR2 FQGTGA. Per the original methods: Reference gene primers were amplified, and this amplification served to estimate nucleated cell counts. The method was immunoSEQ multiplex PCR; TCRdb's version includes in-frame clones alone and lacks a portion of them. The V and J calls and the clone size are those of that table, but D and trimming were determined from the DNA. The profile covers approximately 38,000 clones, with around 90% appearing a single time and around 7% taken by the ten largest.

The chain combines TRBV7-3 with TRBJ2-3; 15 bases are a match to TRBD2. The receptor comes from a human donor in a cohort sampled during active COVID-19. Sequencing used peripheral blood. CDR3 DNA: TGTGCCAGCAGCTCCAAAGGACTAGCGGGGGGGATGGATACGCAGTATTTT. It yields the protein CASSSKGLAGGMDTQYF.